This T cell receptor (beta chain) was identified during a study of shared clonotypes between healthy human individuals. Broader study findings: Naive subsets usually exceeded memory subsets in estimated richness. It was the non-shared clonotypes that had lower generation probabilities than clonotypes shared by all four donors.

The assay was immunoSEQ multiplex PCR, and TCRdb's table has in-frame clones only and misses some. The top ten hold 0.39% of the sample, which has 2 million to 2.5 million clones, over 90% seen once. The table lists this clone with a few counts. Its antigen is currently unknown. All of the donors resided in Nashville, Tennessee, and each was a Caucasian adult. The sequence came from a man between 18 and 35 years old in good health. Some clones in this sample may be carry-over from other donors' samples. Specimen: naive CD4+ T cells from PBMCs. The subset: CD45RA+ positively selected.

The CDR3 DNA follows: TGTGCCAGCTCACCGACAGATACCTATGGCTACACCTTC. It is translated as CASSPTDTYGYTF. The genes are TRBV18 and TRBJ1-2, with D possibly TRBD1 on 5 matching bases. In germline, CDR1 is KGHSH, CDR2 LQKENI. The germline V and J ends were trimmed by 3 bases and 4 bases, with 9 bases remaining between them. This CDR3 comprises 13 residues. The full variable domain, completed using reference TRBV18 and TRBJ1-2, is NAGVMQNPRHLVRRRGQEARLRCSPMKGHSHVYWYRQLPEEGLKFMVYLQKENIIDESGMPKERFSAEFPKEGPSILRIQQVVRGDSAAYFCASSPTDTYGYTFGSGTRLTVV.